The sequence of this T cell receptor (beta chain) was determined in a study of TIL therapy for anti-PD-1-resistant metastatic lung cancer. The overall study: Median tumor PD-L1 proportion score was roughly 5.5%. Half of patients were current or former smokers. Study observations and caveats: TIL clonotype persistence in blood showed no apparent association with response.

Sequencing used immunoSEQ v3. Sequenced by immunoSEQ multiplex PCR; TCRdb stores in-frame clones only, minus some. The data show about 46,000 clones, about 86% seen once. Time point specified: pre-treatment sample, taken before nivolumab and TIL therapy. This CDR3 has 13 residues. V lost 4 bases, J lost 5 bases, and 11 bases lay in between. Per the germline V gene, CDR1 is MNHEY and CDR2 is SVGAGI. As to this clone: Its antigen is as yet unknown.

V gene TRBV6-5 combines with J gene TRBJ2-5, with D possibly TRBD2 on 6 matching bases. This sequence originates from a person between 25 and 79 years old with non-small cell lung cancer. This specimen was blood, taken at baseline. CDR3 amino acids: CASSLTGRETQYF. For the CDR3, the DNA is TGTGCCAGCAGTTTGACGGGGAGGGAGACCCAGTACTTC.